The clone carrying this TCR beta chain came up once. What it binds is unknown. This record belongs to a study of cytomegalovirus exposure and HLA in healthy donors. Points from the study as a whole: Reported findings show TCR beta sequences accurately forecast HLA-A and HLA-B alleles in most subjects. In a later analysis, an Asian-associated ancestry cluster reportedly showed fewer N-insertions than the roughly 700-donor mean.

This CDR3 contains 14 residues. With 8 bases clipped from V and 5 bases from J, the junction kept 3 bases outside the gene matches. Germline CDR1 and CDR2: MNHNY and SVGAGI (reference sequence). The PCR employed 60 Vbeta primers together with 13 Jbeta primers. The data were produced by immunoSEQ multiplex PCR, yet TCRdb's version contains in-frame clones alone and is incomplete. The sample comprises roughly 100,000 clones, less than 80% of which are singletons, and under 25% rests with the top ten. This rearrangement joins TRBV6-6 to TRBJ2-1; 13 bases match TRBD2. Specimen: PBMCs. The sequence derives from a woman aged 45-60 years in good health and CMV-seropositive. As DNA, the CDR3 is TGTGCCAGCTTAACTAGCGGGGGGGACAATGAGCAGTTCTTC. It codes for CASLTSGGDNEQFF.